This TCR beta chain was sequenced for a study of T-cell memory formation after mild COVID-19. Findings of the study overall: Whereas later expanders leaned CD4+, clones contracting day 15 to 85 showed a balanced CD4/CD8 makeup.

With regard to this clonotype: Its specificity is unknown.

The germline V gene encodes CDR1 SGHRS and CDR2 YFSETQ. The CDR3 sequence is 17 residues long. After removal of 1 base from V and 4 bases from J, the junction contained 8 bases not matched to a gene. MiXCR, applied by TCRdb to the 5' RACE reads, yields one record per CDR3 protein. The data contain approximately 340,000 distinct CDR3 sequences, around a sixth of them seen just once; the ten biggest clones take up around 24%. The sequence derives from a man between 18 and 29 years old who had mild COVID-19 (a few samples of this study predate the infection). Cell type and time point are not known. The chain uses TRBV5-1 and TRBJ2-6, with 7 bases aligning to TRBD2. Material for sequencing was PBMCs or a T cell subset sorted from them (not recorded which). Written as DNA, the CDR3 is TGCGCCAGCAGCTTGTGGGGGGGACCCACCGGGGCCAACGTCCTGACTTTC. Protein product: CASSLWGGPTGANVLTF.